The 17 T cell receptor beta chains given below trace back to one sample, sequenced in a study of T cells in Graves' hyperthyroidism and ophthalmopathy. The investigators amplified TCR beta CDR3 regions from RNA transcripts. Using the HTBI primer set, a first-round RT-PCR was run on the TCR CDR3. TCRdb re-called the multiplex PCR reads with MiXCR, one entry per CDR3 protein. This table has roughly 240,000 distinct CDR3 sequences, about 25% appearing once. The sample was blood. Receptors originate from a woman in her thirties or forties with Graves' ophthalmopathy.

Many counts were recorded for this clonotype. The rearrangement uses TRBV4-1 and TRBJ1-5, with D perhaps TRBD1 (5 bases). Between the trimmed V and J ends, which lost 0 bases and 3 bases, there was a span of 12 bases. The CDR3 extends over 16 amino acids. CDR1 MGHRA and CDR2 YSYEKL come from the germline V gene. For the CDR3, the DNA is TGCGCCAGCAGCCAAGAGGTCACAGGCGTCAATCAGCCCCAGCATTTT. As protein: CASSQEVTGVNQPQHF.

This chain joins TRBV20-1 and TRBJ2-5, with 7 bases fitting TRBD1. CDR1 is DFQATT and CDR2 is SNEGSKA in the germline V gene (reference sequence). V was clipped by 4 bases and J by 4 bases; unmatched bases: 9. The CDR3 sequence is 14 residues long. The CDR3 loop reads CSANAGTAGETQYF. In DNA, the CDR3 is TGCAGTGCTAACGCCGGGACAGCCGGAGAGACCCAGTACTTC.

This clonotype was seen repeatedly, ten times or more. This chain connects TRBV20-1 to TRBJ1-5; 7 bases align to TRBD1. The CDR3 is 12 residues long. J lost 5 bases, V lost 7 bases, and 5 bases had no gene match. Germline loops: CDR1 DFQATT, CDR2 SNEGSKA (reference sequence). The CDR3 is CSVRTGDQPQHF. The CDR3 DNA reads TGCAGTGTACGGACAGGAGATCAGCCCCAGCATTTT.

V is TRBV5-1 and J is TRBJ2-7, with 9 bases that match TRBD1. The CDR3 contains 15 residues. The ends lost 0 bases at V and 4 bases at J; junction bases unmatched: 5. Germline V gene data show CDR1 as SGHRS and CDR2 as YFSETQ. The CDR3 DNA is TGCGCCAGCAGCTTGGCCGTCGACAGGGGGTACGAGCAGTACTTC. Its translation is CASSLAVDRGYEQYF.

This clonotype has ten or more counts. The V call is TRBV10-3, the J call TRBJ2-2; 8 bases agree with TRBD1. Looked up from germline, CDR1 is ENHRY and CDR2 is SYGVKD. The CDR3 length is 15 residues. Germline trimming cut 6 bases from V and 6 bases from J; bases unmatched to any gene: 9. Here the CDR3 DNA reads TGTGCCATCAGCAGGGACAGGCCGGGCGCCGGGGAGCTGTTTTTT. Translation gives CAISRDRPGAGELFF.

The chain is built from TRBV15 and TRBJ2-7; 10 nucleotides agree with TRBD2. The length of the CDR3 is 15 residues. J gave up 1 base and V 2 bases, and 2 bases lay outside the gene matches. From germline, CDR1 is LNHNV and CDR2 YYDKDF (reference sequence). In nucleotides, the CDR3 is TGTGCCACCAGCAGATCTAGCGGGGGATCCTACGAGCAGTACTTC. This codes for CATSRSSGGSYEQYF.

CDR3 protein: CASSDLGLAGGQIEQYF. The CDR3 DNA follows: TGTGCCAGCAGTGACCTGGGACTAGCGGGGGGGCAGATCGAGCAGTACTTC. V and J are TRBV28 and TRBJ2-7, with 16 bases lining up with TRBD2. V dropped 5 bases and J dropped 6; count of bases not matched to a gene: 10. This CDR3 has 17 amino acids. The germline CDR1 and CDR2 sequences are MDHEN and SYDVKM.

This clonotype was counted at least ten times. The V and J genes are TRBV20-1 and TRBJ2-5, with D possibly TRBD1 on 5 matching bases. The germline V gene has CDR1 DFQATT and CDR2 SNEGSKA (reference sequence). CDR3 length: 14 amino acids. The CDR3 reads CSLTHYGAQETQYF. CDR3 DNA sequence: TGCAGCCTTACCCACTATGGGGCCCAAGAGACCCAGTACTTC.

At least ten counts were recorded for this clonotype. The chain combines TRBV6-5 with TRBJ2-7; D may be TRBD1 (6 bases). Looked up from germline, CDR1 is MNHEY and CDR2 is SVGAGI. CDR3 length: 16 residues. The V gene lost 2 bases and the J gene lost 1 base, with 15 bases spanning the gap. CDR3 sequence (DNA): TGTGCCAGCAGTTACGCCTTTGGGACACAGTCCTACGAGCAGTACTTC. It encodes CASSYAFGTQSYEQYF.

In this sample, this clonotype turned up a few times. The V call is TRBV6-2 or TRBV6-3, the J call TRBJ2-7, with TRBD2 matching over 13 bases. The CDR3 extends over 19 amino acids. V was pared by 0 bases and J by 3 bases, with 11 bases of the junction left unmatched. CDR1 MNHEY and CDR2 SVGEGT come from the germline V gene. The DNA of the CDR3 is TGTGCCAGCAGTTACTCACTAGCGGGAGGGCCTCATCAACTCTACGAGCAGTACTTC. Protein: CASSYSLAGGPHQLYEQYF.

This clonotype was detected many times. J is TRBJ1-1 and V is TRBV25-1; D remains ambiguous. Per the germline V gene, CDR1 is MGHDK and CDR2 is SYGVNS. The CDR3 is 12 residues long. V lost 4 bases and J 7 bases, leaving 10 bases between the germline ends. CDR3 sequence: CASSGGGNEAFF. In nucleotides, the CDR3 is TGTGCCAGCAGTGGGGGAGGGAATGAAGCTTTCTTT.

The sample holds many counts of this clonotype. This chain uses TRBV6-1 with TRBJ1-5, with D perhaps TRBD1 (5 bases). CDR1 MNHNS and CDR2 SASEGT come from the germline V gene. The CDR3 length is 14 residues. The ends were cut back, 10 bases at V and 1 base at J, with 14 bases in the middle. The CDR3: CATPLGGSNQPQHF. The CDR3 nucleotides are TGTGCCACCCCACTGGGGGGGAGCAATCAGCCCCAGCATTTT.

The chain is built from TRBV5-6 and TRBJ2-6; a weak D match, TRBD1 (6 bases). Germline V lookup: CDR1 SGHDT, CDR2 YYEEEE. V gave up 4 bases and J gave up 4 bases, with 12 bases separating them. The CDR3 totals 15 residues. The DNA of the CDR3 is TGTGCCAGCAGCCAGGGGCTAGGGGGGGCCAACGTCCTGACTTTC. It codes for CASSQGLGGANVLTF.

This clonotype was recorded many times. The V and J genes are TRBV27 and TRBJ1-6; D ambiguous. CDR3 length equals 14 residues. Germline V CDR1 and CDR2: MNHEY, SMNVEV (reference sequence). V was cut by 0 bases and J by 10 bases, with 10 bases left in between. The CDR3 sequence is CASSLSIVTSPLHF. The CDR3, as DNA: TGTGCCAGCAGTTTATCGATCGTCACATCACCCCTCCACTTT.

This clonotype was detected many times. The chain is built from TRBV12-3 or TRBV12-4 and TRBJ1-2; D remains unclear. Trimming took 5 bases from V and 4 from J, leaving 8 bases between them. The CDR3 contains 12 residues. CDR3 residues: CASSITLYGYTF. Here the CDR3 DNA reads TGTGCCAGCAGTATCACACTCTATGGCTACACCTTC.

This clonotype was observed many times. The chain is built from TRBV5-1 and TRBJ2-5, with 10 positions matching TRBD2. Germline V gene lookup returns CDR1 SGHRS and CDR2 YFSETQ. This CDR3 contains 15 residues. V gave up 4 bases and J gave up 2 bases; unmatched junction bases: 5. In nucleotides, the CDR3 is TGCGCCAGCAGCACACTAGCGGGAAAGCAAGAGACCCAGTACTTC. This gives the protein CASSTLAGKQETQYF.

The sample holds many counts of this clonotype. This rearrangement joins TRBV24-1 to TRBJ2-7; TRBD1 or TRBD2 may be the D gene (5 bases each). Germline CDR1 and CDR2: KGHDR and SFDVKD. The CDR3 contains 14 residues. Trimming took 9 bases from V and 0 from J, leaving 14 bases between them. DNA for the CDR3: TGTGCCACCGTGGGGACCGGAAGCTCCTACGAGCAGTACTTC. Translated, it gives CATVGTGSSYEQYF.